One and the same sample provided the 5 T cell receptor beta chains below, sequenced in a study of blood T cell repertoires in COVID-19. This table comes from immunoSEQ multiplex PCR, and its TCRdb copy is limited to in-frame clones, with some not included. Of around 98,000 clones listed, more than 70% are singletons. Material: peripheral blood. These receptors all stem from a man aged 65 to 85 with acute or convalescent COVID-19.

The CDR3 sequence: CAISAQRESYEQYF. Written as DNA, the CDR3 is TGTGCCATCAGTGCCCAGCGGGAATCCTACGAGCAGTACTTC. The V call is TRBV10-3, the J call TRBJ2-7; 7 bases line up with TRBD2. The J segment lost 1 base and the V segment lost 4 bases, leaving 4 bases of the junction unmatched. CDR3 length: 14 residues. The germline V gene encodes CDR1 ENHRY and CDR2 SYGVKD.

This chain joins TRBV27 and TRBJ2-2; 7 bases are shared with TRBD1. The CDR3 totals 14 residues. V shed 6 bases, J shed 5 bases, and the junction held 6 bases outside the gene matches. The germline gives CDR1 MNHEY, CDR2 SMNVEV (reference sequence). Written as DNA, the CDR3 is TGTGCCAGCAGGGAGTACAGGGGAACCGGGGAGCTGTTTTTT. It is translated as CASREYRGTGELFF.

The genes are TRBV5-1 and TRBJ2-5, with D perhaps matching TRBD2 (6 bases). V dropped 5 bases and J dropped 2 bases, with 13 bases sitting between them. Germline V lookup: CDR1 SGHRS, CDR2 YFSETQ. This CDR3 contains 14 residues. CDR3 nucleotide sequence: TGCGCCAGCAGGGGGAGCGGGTTTCAAGAGACCCAGTACTTC. It encodes CASRGSGFQETQYF.

This clone was detected only a few times. The chain joins TRBV5-6 to TRBJ1-2; D not resolved. V lost 2 bases and J 4 bases, leaving 6 bases between the germline ends. The CDR3 is 12 amino acids. Germline loops: CDR1 SGHDT, CDR2 YYEEEE. CDR3 residues: CASSFYGYGYTF. The CDR3 coding sequence is TGTGCCAGCAGCTTCTATGGCTATGGCTACACCTTC.

The CDR3 spells CASSLARQQYF. Written as DNA, the CDR3 is TGTGCCAGCAGTCTAGCGAGACAGCAGTACTTC. This chain links TRBV28 with TRBJ2-7, with D perhaps TRBD2 (6 bases). Germline-derived CDR1 and CDR2 are MDHEN and SYDVKM. This CDR3 has 11 amino acids. V was cut by 5 bases and J by 8 bases, with 10 bases left in between.